This TCR beta chain was sequenced during a study of blood T cell repertoires in COVID-19. The overall study: Spain, Italy and the United States supplied samples that represented acute and convalescent COVID-19. The analysed material was cDNA or gDNA that came from T cells, B-cell-depleted T cells, or PBMCs.

In the authors' methods: It was from reference gene primer amplification that nucleated cell counts were estimated. TCRdb's copy holds only in-frame clones and misses some; the assay was immunoSEQ multiplex PCR. Clone size and the V and J calls come from that table; the DNA yielded D and trimming. The sample consists of about 150,000 clones, 75% to 90% of them appearing once. This clone was recorded a few times. The germline V gene has CDR1 SNHLY and CDR2 FYNNEI. There are 13 residues in the CDR3. Trimming cost V 5 bases and J 3 bases, with 11 bases left between them. V usage is TRBV2 and J usage is TRBJ2-7; perhaps TRBD1 as D (6 bases). The receptor comes from a man in his sixties with active or convalescent COVID-19. The sample was peripheral blood. CDR3 amino acids: CASSRTEGYEQYF. The CDR3 DNA sequence: TGTGCCAGCAGTCGGACAGAGGGCTACGAGCAGTACTTC.